This TCR beta chain was recorded in a study of blood T cell repertoires in COVID-19. About the study: Whether acute or convalescent, the COVID-19 samples came from the United States, Italy and Spain. PBMCs, B-cell-depleted T cells, or T cells provided the cDNA or gDNA that made up the material.

Per the study methods: Amplified reference gene primers provided the basis for estimating nucleated cell counts. Profiled with immunoSEQ multiplex PCR; TCRdb holds only in-frame clones, not every one. From that table come the V and J calls and clone size; the DNA was used to work out D and trimming. The table records roughly 17,000 clones, 80% to 85% of them present only once. Germline loops: CDR1 MNHEY, CDR2 SVGAGI. The V segment lost 8 bases and the J segment 6 bases; nucleotides outside the gene matches: 9. The CDR3 has 14 residues. The chain carries TRBV6-5 and TRBJ2-2; 7 bases are a match to TRBD1. The specimen sequenced was peripheral blood. The clonotype comes from a man aged 55-75 years with acute or convalescent COVID-19. Here the CDR3 DNA reads TGTGCCAGCTCCGAGACAGGGCGGTCCGGGGAGCTGTTTTTT. Its translation: CASSETGRSGELFF.